What follows are 31 T cell receptor beta chains derived from one specimen sequenced in a study of CD8+CD57+ T cells in acquired aplastic anemia. Genomic DNA, serving as template, underwent TCR beta VDJ and CDR3 profiling. TCRdb re-called the reads through MiXCR, storing one row per CDR3 protein. The table has around 200,000 distinct CDR3 sequences, about 53% seen once. Input material: sorted CD4+, CD8+, or CD8+CD57+ T cells (not recorded which) from PBMCs. The receptors were gathered from a human donor in good health, serving as a control.

This clonotype was counted ten times or more. The chain combines TRBV2 with TRBJ2-2, with 8 nucleotides matching TRBD1. Germline V gene data show CDR1 as SNHLY and CDR2 as FYNNEI. This CDR3 is built from 15 residues. V trimming: 6 bases; J trimming: 2 bases; junction bases outside the gene matches: 5. CDR3 region: CASSPGTGNTGELFF. The CDR3 DNA follows: TGTGCCAGCAGCCCCGGGACAGGCAACACCGGGGAGCTGTTTTTT. The full variable domain, completed using reference TRBV2 and TRBJ2-2, is EPEVTQTPSHQVTQMGQEVILRCVPISNHLYFYWYRQILGQKVEFLVSFYNNEISEKSEIFDDQFSVERPDGSNFTLKIRSTKLEDSAMYFCASSPGTGNTGELFFGEGSRLTVL.

This sequence joins TRBV5-6 and TRBJ2-6; D ambiguous. The V gene lost 3 bases and the J gene lost 0 bases, with 4 bases spanning the gap. The length of the CDR3 is 14 residues. The germline V gene has CDR1 SGHDT and CDR2 YYEEEE. CDR3 nucleotide sequence: TGTGCCAGCAGCTACTTCTCTGGGGCCAACGTCCTGACTTTC. It specifies CASSYFSGANVLTF.

Turning to this clonotype: The junction shows a germline mismatch at one end, possibly a read error. The chain uses TRBV25-1 and TRBJ2-5; perhaps TRBD2 as D (5 bases). The CDR3 covers 14 residues. CDR1 and CDR2 from the germline V gene are MGHDK and SYGVNS. The CDR3 here is CASSVSGGTETQYF. Written as DNA, the CDR3 is TGTGCCAGCAGTGTTTCAGGAGGTACAGAGACTCAGTACTTC.

A few counts support this clonotype. The J gene is TRBJ1-2, the V gene TRBV20-1; TRBD1 matches at 10 bases. Germline V gene data show CDR1 as DFQATT and CDR2 as SNEGSKA (reference sequence). The CDR3 loop spans 14 amino acids. The junction had 12 bases not matched to a gene; V was cut back by 6 bases and J by 8 bases. The DNA of the CDR3 is TGCAGTGCCAACTCAGGGACAGGGGCTCGGGGCTACACCTTC. It yields the protein CSANSGTGARGYTF.

This chain links TRBV7-2 with TRBJ1-1; no clear D. CDR3 length: 14 residues. Trimming stripped 1 base from V and 1 base from J, with 7 bases between. The germline V gene has CDR1 SGHTA and CDR2 FQGNSA. This CDR3 is CASSLVGENTEAFF. The CDR3 DNA reads as TGTGCCAGCAGCTTAGTGGGTGAGAACACTGAAGCTTTCTTT.

This clonotype was detected many times. The chain couples TRBV7-9 to TRBJ2-5; TRBD1 agrees at 8 bases. The CDR3 extends over 19 amino acids. Trimming cost V 0 bases and J 4 bases; bases outside gene matches: 16. CDR1 is SEHNR, CDR2 FQNEAQ, per germline (reference sequence). CDR3 protein: CASSLALLSIRGRGETQYF. The CDR3, as DNA: TGTGCCAGCAGCTTAGCCCTCCTGAGCATCAGGGGGCGTGGAGAGACCCAGTACTTC. Full variable domain (missing parts from reference TRBV7-9 and TRBJ2-5): DTGVSQNPRHKITKRGQNVTFRCDPISEHNRLYWYRQTLGQGPEFLTYFQNEAQLEKSRLLSDRFSAERPKGSFSTLEIQRTEQGDSAMYLCASSLALLSIRGRGETQYFGPGTRLLVL.

The V gene is TRBV19, the J gene TRBJ2-5; weak D call: TRBD1 (6 bases). The CDR3 is made up of 14 amino acids. The V end lost 11 bases, the J end lost 5 bases, and 21 bases lay between the germline ends. Germline CDR1 reads LNHDA; CDR2 reads SQIVND (reference sequence). The CDR3 is CAPGITGKRETQYF. The CDR3 DNA is TGTGCCCCGGGAATAACAGGGAAGAGGGAGACCCAGTACTTC.

The rearrangement joins TRBV5-4 to TRBJ2-1; 8 bases are shared with TRBD2. Germline V gives CDR1 SGHNT, CDR2 YYREEE (reference sequence). V gave up 3 bases and J gave up 6 bases; unmatched junction bases: 11. CDR3 size: 16 residues. The CDR3 sequence: CASSSRLTGGSNEQFF. As DNA, the CDR3 is TGTGCCAGCAGCTCCCGACTAACGGGGGGGTCCAATGAGCAGTTCTTC. Together with reference TRBV5-4 and TRBJ2-1, the CDR3 gives the full variable domain: ETGVTQSPTHLIKTRGQQVTLRCSSQSGHNTVSWYQQALGQGPQFIFQYYREEENGRGNFPPRFSGLQFPNYSSELNVNALELDDSALYLCASSSRLTGGSNEQFFGPGTRLTVL.

This clonotype has a handful of counts. This chain uses TRBV18 with TRBJ2-7; TRBD1 agrees at 9 bases. Germline V gives CDR1 KGHSH, CDR2 LQKENI. The CDR3 is 15 residues long. The junction had 6 bases not matched to a gene; V was cut back by 3 bases and J by 3 bases. This chain's CDR3 is CASSPPGQGGYEQYF. The CDR3, as DNA: TGTGCCAGCTCACCCCCGGGACAGGGAGGCTACGAGCAGTACTTC.

This clonotype came up many times. This sequence joins TRBV5-1 and TRBJ2-4; TRBD1 might be the D (6 bases). Per the germline V gene, CDR1 is SGHRS and CDR2 is YFSETQ. CDR3 length: 13 residues. V dropped 0 bases and J dropped 5 bases, with 6 bases sitting between them. The CDR3 loop is CASSLGQENIQYF. CDR3 nucleotides: TGCGCCAGCAGCTTGGGACAGGAAAACATTCAGTACTTC.

This clonotype occurred many times. The chain combines TRBV20-1 with TRBJ2-5; D unclear. Germline V gene sequence: CDR1 DFQATT, CDR2 SNEGSKA (reference sequence). The CDR3 loop spans 12 amino acids. Between the trimmed V and J ends, which lost 3 bases and 1 base, there was a span of 6 bases. CDR3 protein: CSASKSQETQYF. For the CDR3, the DNA is TGCAGTGCTAGTAAGAGCCAAGAGACCCAGTACTTC.

CDR3 nucleotide sequence: TGCGCCAGCTTAGGACAAAACCGGTGGAACCTGAACACTGAAGCTTTCTTT. It yields the protein CASLGQNRWNLNTEAFF. The V gene is TRBV10-2, the J gene TRBJ1-1; D is perhaps TRBD1 (5 bases). V dropped 8 bases and J dropped 0 bases, with 22 bases sitting between them. The length of the CDR3 is 17 residues. Germline CDR1 WSHSY, CDR2 SAAADI.

This clonotype appeared a few times. The chain joins TRBV24-1 to TRBJ2-3; D not certain. The CDR3 runs to 11 residues. V was trimmed by 6 bases and J by 6 bases, leaving 6 bases between them. CDR1 KGHDR and CDR2 SFDVKD come from the germline V gene. The CDR3 DNA follows: TGTGCCACCAGTTCTGGGGATACGCAGTATTTT. Its translation: CATSSGDTQYF.

Here the CDR3 reads CASSETSGGLSSYEQYF. CDR3 in DNA: TGTGCCAGCAGCGAGACTAGCGGGGGCCTGAGCTCCTACGAGCAGTACTTC. J is TRBJ2-7 and V is TRBV7-9, with 12 bases aligning to TRBD2. Germline V gives CDR1 SEHNR, CDR2 FQNEAQ (reference sequence). V shed 5 bases, J shed 0 bases, and the junction held 8 bases outside the gene matches. This CDR3 has 17 amino acids.

The J gene is TRBJ1-2, the V gene TRBV10-3, with D possibly matching TRBD1 (5 bases). V was clipped by 7 bases and J by 12 bases, with 18 bases between them. Germline loops: CDR1 ENHRY, CDR2 SYGVKD. This CDR3 has 12 residues. CDR3 coding DNA: TGTGCCATCACCGGGACGCCCTCTGGAAACACCTTC. This gives the protein CAITGTPSGNTF.

V and J are TRBV7-8 and TRBJ2-7; 7 bases align to TRBD2. V lost 10 bases, J lost 2 bases, and 17 bases stayed unmatched. The V gene's germline CDR1 is SGHVS and CDR2 FQNEAQ. The CDR3 extends over 16 amino acids. Here the CDR3 reads CATSDTHAGEAYEQYF. DNA for the CDR3: TGTGCCACCAGTGATACCCATGCGGGAGAGGCCTACGAGCAGTACTTC.

The chain joins TRBV7-3 to TRBJ2-3; 7 bases agree with TRBD2. The junction had 4 bases not matched to a gene; V was cut back by 2 bases and J by 11 bases. The length of the CDR3 is 12 residues. CDR1 and CDR2 from the germline V gene are SGHTA and FQGTGA. The CDR3 region has the DNA TGTGCCAGCAGCTTAGGGGAGGGTGAGCAGTATTTT. Translating it yields CASSLGEGEQYF.

Ten or more counts support this clonotype. The V gene is TRBV7-3, the J gene TRBJ1-6; 9 bases agree with TRBD1. This CDR3 has 15 amino acids. V dropped 5 bases and J dropped 6; count of bases not matched to a gene: 5. The germline CDR1 and CDR2 sequences are SGHTA and FQGTGA. CDR3 residues: CASSPQGAVNSPLHF. The CDR3, as DNA: TGTGCCAGCAGCCCACAGGGGGCTGTTAATTCACCCCTCCACTTT.

This clonotype was seen repeatedly, ten times or more. The chain recombines TRBV27 with TRBJ2-1, with a tentative D call TRBD2 (6 bases). Germline CDR1 reads MNHEY; CDR2 reads SMNVEV (reference sequence). The V end lost 2 bases, the J end lost 4 bases, and 9 bases lay between the germline ends. This CDR3 region has 14 residues. For the CDR3, the DNA is TGTGCCAGCAGTTTAGGGGACTCGTACAATGAGCAGTTCTTC. As protein: CASSLGDSYNEQFF.

The rearrangement links TRBV19 to TRBJ1-6; D not resolved. The V end lost 5 bases, the J end lost 8 bases, and 13 bases lay between the germline ends. CDR1 and CDR2 (germline): LNHDA, SQIVND (reference sequence). The CDR3 totals 14 residues. The CDR3 sequence: CASSSGRDDSPLHF. Here the CDR3 DNA reads TGTGCCAGTAGTTCCGGACGGGATGATTCACCCCTCCACTTT. Together with reference TRBV19 and TRBJ1-6, the CDR3 gives the full variable domain: DGGITQSPKYLFRKEGQNVTLSCEQNLNHDAMYWYRQDPGQGLRLIYYSQIVNDFQKGDIAEGYSVSREKKESFPLTVTSAQKNPTAFYLCASSSGRDDSPLHFGNGTRLTVT.

The rearrangement links TRBV20-1 to TRBJ1-5, with 11 bases aligning to TRBD1. This CDR3 region has 14 residues. The trim removed 1 base at V and 13 bases at J, leaving 9 bases unmatched. Germline CDR1 DFQATT, CDR2 SNEGSKA (reference sequence). The CDR3 sequence is CSARVGQGARGQHF. The DNA of the CDR3 is TGCAGTGCTAGAGTAGGACAGGGGGCGCGGGGTCAGCATTTT.

The CDR3 sequence: CASTDQGYSNQPQYF. In DNA form, the CDR3 reads TGTGCCAGTACCGACCAGGGGTATAGCAATCAGCCCCAGTACTTC. The chain couples TRBV19 to TRBJ2-5; D is possibly TRBD1 (6 bases). V lost 7 bases, J lost 9 bases, and 24 bases lay in between. CDR3 length: 15 residues. Germline V lookup: CDR1 LNHDA, CDR2 SQIVND (reference sequence).

Regarding this clonotype: Being one base from a much bigger clone, this may be a read error. The chain couples TRBV11-2 to TRBJ1-1, with 7 bases that match TRBD1. Germline-derived CDR1 and CDR2 are SGHAT and FQNNGV. The CDR3 sequence is 13 residues long. The trim removed 5 bases at V and 1 base at J, leaving 1 base unmatched. CDR3 DNA sequence: TGTGCCAGCAGCCGGGACAGGAACACTGAAGCTTTCTTT. This gives the protein CASSRDRNTEAFF.

V usage is TRBV11-3 and J usage is TRBJ1-1, with D uncertain. The CDR3 consists of 11 residues. Trimming cost V 2 bases and J 10 bases, with 8 bases left between them. Germline values: CDR1 SGHNT, CDR2 YENEEA. DNA for the CDR3: TGTGCCAGCAGCTTACCCTATGGAGCTTTCTTT. Its translation: CASSLPYGAFF.

The gene calls are TRBV5-6 and TRBJ1-4; tentative D call: TRBD1 (5 bases). Deletions cut 6 bases from V and 6 bases from J, with 15 bases between. The CDR3 sequence is 14 residues long. Germline loops: CDR1 SGHDT, CDR2 YYEEEE. The CDR3 DNA sequence: TGTGCCAGCACCCGAGCGGGGGGGGATGAAAAACTGTTTTTT. Translation: CASTRAGGDEKLFF.

The genes are TRBV20-1 and TRBJ1-5; unclear D gene. V shed 2 bases and J shed 5 bases, with 10 bases lying between them. CDR1 is DFQATT, CDR2 SNEGSKA, per germline (reference sequence). CDR3 size: 13 residues. The CDR3 DNA follows: TGCAGTGCTAGAAAGAGCGCCTATCAGCCCCAGCATTTT. Protein: CSARKSAYQPQHF.

The V gene is TRBV24-1, the J gene TRBJ2-3; D not certain. The CDR3 has 14 residues. The germline CDR1 and CDR2 sequences are KGHDR and SFDVKD. Trimming took 4 bases from V and 4 from J, leaving 11 bases between them. The CDR3 bases are TGTGCCACCAGTGAGGGGAATTGGGCAGATACGCAGTATTTT. It yields the protein CATSEGNWADTQYF.

The chain joins TRBV24-1 to TRBJ2-2, with unresolved D. The CDR3 has 12 residues. V lost 9 bases and J lost 4, with 8 bases in between. Germline CDR1 is KGHDR and CDR2 is SFDVKD. CDR3 sequence (DNA): TGTGCCACCGGCAGCCCCACCGGGGAGCTGTTTTTT. Its translation: CATGSPTGELFF.

This clonotype was observed many times. The chain couples TRBV12-3 or TRBV12-4 to TRBJ2-2; D ambiguous. V lost 6 bases and J 1 base, leaving 6 bases between the germline ends. The CDR3 has 13 amino acids. CDR3 sequence (DNA): TGTGCCAGCAGAATACAGAACACCGGGGAGCTGTTTTTT. Translated: CASRIQNTGELFF.

Many counts were recorded for this clonotype. V is TRBV3-2 and J is TRBJ1-1; the DNA was not compared with TRBD1, the D call given in the table. TRBV3-2 is a pseudogene. CDR3 length: 14 residues. In nucleotides, the CDR3 is TGTGCCAGCAGCCAAGAATGGACAGGGCGGGAAGTCAGCTTT. Encoded protein: CASSQEWTGREVSF.

The J gene is TRBJ1-4, the V gene TRBV29-1, with TRBD1 matching 10 bases. This CDR3 region has 13 residues. The junction had 4 bases not matched to a gene; V was cut back by 4 bases and J by 8 bases. Germline values: CDR1 SQVTM, CDR2 ANQGSEA. Here the CDR3 reads CSVAGTGDEKLFF. CDR3 DNA: TGCAGCGTTGCCGGGACAGGGGACGAAAAACTGTTTTTT. Looking up the rest from reference TRBV29-1 and TRBJ1-4 gives the full variable domain: SAVISQKPSRDICQRGTSLTIQCQVDSQVTMMFWYRQQPGQSLTLIATANQGSEATYESGFVIDKFPISRPNLTFSTLTVSNMSPEDSSIYLCSVAGTGDEKLFFGSGTQLSVL.